The T cell receptor beta chain under discussion was sequenced for a study of blood T cell repertoires in COVID-19. Study information: The study drew acute and convalescent COVID-19 samples from the United States, Italy and Spain.

The CDR3 contains 12 residues. V was cut by 4 bases and J by 5 bases, with 9 bases left in between. The V gene's germline CDR1 is MNHEY and CDR2 SVGEGT. Per the authors' pipeline: Estimates of nucleated cell counts were drawn from the amplification of reference gene primers. The data were produced by immunoSEQ multiplex PCR, yet TCRdb's version contains in-frame clones alone and is incomplete. V, J and clone size are taken as reported in that table, and D and trimming were inferred from the DNA itself. The sample lists just over 300,000 clones; 70% to 90% were seen once. The chain recombines TRBV6-2 or TRBV6-3 with TRBJ2-7; D ambiguous. Sample: PBMCs or T cells enriched from blood (not recorded which). The sequence was collected from a middle-aged woman who had recovered from COVID-19. CDR3 residues: CASSFPPHEQYF. Written as DNA, the CDR3 is TGTGCCAGCAGTTTCCCTCCCCACGAGCAGTACTTC.